This T cell receptor beta chain was sequenced for a study of blood T cells in healthy people across ages. Details on this clonotype: Its antigen is not known. An end of the junction differs from the germline gene, which may be a read error.

The total RNA that was extracted per sample amounted to at least 5 micrograms. Study findings and constraints: Age advanced and TCR beta diversity per million T cells fell, roughly linearly.

The CDR3 has 12 residues. The germline V gene encodes CDR1 GTSNPN and CDR2 SVGIG (reference sequence). Together with a sample-barcoded 5' primer, a J-beta primer mix was included in a second PCR lasting roughly 7 to 11 cycles. TCRdb processed the 5' RACE reads anew with MiXCR; each CDR3 protein has one entry. The sample consists of 600,000 or so distinct CDR3 sequences, more than 45% of them appearing once. This receptor was obtained from a man older than 75 in good health. This rearrangement joins TRBV30 to TRBJ2-1; D may be TRBD2 (5 bases). The sequencing input was blood. The CDR3 coding sequence is TGTGCCGGGAGTGAAGGGCTAACCGAGCAGTTCTTC. Protein: CAGSEGLTEQFF.